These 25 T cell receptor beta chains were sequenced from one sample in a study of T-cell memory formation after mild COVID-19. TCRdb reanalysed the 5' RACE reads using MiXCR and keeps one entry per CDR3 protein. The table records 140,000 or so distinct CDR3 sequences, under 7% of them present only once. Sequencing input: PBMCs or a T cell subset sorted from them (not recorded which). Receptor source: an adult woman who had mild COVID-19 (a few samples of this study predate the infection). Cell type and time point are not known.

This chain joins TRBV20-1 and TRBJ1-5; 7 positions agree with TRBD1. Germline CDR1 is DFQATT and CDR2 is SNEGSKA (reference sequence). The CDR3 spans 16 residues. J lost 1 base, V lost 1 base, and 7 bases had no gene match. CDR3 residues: CSARVGGTASNQPQHF. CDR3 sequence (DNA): TGCAGTGCTAGAGTAGGCGGGACAGCAAGCAATCAGCCCCAGCATTTT.

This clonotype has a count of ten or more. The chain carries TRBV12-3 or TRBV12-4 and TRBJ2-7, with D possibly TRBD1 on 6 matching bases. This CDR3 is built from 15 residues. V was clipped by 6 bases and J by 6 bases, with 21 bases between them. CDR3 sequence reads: CASSYTQGWSSEQYF. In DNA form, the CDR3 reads TGTGCCAGCAGCTATACACAGGGTTGGAGTAGCGAGCAGTACTTC.

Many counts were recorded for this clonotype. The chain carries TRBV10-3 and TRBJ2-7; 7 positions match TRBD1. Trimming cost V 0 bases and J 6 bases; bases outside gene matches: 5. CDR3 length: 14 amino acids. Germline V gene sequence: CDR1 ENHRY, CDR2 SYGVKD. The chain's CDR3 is CAISESQGSSEQYF. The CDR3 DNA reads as TGTGCCATCAGTGAGTCACAGGGGTCTTCCGAGCAGTACTTC.

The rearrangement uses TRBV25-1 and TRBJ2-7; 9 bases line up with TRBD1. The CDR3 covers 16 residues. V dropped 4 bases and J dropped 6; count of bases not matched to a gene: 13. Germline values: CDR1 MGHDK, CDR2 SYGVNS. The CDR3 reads CASSGATGGYGGEQYF. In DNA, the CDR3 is TGTGCCAGCAGTGGAGCGACAGGGGGGTACGGTGGCGAGCAGTACTTC.

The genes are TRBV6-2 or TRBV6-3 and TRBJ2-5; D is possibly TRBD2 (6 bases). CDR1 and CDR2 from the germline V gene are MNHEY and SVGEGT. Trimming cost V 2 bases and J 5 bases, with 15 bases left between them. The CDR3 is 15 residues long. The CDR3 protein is CASSYLGLMGETQYF. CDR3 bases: TGTGCCAGCAGTTACCTAGGACTAATGGGCGAGACCCAGTACTTC.

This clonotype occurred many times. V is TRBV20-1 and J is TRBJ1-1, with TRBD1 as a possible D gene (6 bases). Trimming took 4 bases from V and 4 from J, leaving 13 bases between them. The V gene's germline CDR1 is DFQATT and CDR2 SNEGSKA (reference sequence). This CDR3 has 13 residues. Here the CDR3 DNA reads TGCAGTGCTAAACAGGGCCGGGGCACTGAAGCTTTCTTT. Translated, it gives CSAKQGRGTEAFF.

CDR3 residues: CASSPGPERPNYGYTF. The CDR3 DNA sequence: TGCGCCAGCAGCCCGGGACCCGAACGCCCTAACTATGGCTACACCTTC. The V gene is TRBV5-1, the J gene TRBJ1-2; D perhaps matches TRBD1 (5 bases). V was pared by 4 bases and J by 0 bases, with 16 bases between. Germline loops: CDR1 SGHRS, CDR2 YFSETQ. There are 16 residues in the CDR3.

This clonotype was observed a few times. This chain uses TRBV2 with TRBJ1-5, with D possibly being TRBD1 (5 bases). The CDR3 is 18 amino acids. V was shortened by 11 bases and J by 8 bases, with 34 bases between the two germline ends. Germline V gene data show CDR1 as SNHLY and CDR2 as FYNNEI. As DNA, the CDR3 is TGTGCCCGAAGGGACCTTCCCCTGGTGCCCTCGGGAATGGAGCCCCAGCATTTT. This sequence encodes CARRDLPLVPSGMEPQHF.

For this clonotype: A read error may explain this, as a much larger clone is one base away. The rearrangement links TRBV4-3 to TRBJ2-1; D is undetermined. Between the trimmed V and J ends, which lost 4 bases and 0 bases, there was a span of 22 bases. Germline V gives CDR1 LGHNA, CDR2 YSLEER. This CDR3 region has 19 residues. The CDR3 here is CASSPWWGRSSISYNEQFF. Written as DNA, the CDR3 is TGCGCCAGCAGCCCCTGGTGGGGTAGAAGCTCCATCTCCTACAATGAGCAGTTCTTC.

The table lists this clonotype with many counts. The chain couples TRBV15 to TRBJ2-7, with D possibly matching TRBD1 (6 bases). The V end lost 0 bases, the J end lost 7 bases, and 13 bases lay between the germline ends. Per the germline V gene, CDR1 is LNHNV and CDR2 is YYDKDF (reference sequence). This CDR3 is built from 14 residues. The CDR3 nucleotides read TGTGCCACCAGCAGAGATAGGGGGTTCGGGGAGCAGTACTTC. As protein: CATSRDRGFGEQYF.

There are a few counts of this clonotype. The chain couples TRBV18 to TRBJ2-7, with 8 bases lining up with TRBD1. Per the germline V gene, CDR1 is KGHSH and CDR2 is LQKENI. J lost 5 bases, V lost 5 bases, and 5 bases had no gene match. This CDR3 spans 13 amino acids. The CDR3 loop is CASSNQGANEQYF. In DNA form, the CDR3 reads TGTGCCAGCTCAAATCAGGGGGCGAACGAGCAGTACTTC.

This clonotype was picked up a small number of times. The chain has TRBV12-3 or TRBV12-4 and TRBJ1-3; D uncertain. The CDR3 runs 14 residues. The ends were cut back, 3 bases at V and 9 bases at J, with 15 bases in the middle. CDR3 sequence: CASSFSGSGSTIYF. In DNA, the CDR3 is TGTGCCAGCAGTTTTTCGGGTAGTGGGAGCACCATATATTTT.

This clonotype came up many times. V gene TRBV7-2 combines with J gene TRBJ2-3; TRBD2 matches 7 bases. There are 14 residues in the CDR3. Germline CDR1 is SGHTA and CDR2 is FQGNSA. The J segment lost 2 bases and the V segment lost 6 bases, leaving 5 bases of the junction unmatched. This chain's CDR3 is CASSPGLVTDTQYF. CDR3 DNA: TGTGCCAGCAGTCCTGGACTAGTCACAGATACGCAGTATTTT.

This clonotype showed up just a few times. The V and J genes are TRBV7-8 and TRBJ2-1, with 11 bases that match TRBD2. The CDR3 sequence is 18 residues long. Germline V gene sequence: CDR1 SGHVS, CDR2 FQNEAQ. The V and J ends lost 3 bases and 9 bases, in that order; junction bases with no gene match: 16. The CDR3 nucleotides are TGTGCCAGCAGCTTCCTAGAGGGGGGGACTAGCGGCAGGGGTGAGCAGTTCTTC. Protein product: CASSFLEGGTSGRGEQFF.

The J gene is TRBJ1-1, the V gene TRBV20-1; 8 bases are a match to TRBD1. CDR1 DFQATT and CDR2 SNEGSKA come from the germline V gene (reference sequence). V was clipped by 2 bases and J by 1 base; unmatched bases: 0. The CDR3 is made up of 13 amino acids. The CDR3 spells CSARQGANTEAFF. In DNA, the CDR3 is TGCAGTGCTAGACAGGGGGCGAACACTGAAGCTTTCTTT.

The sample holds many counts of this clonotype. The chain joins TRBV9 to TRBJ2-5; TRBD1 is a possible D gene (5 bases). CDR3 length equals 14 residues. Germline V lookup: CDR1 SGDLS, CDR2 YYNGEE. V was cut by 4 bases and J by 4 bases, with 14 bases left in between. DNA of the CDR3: TGTGCCAGCAGCCCCCTTTTAGGGGCAGAGACCCAGTACTTC. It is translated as CASSPLLGAETQYF.

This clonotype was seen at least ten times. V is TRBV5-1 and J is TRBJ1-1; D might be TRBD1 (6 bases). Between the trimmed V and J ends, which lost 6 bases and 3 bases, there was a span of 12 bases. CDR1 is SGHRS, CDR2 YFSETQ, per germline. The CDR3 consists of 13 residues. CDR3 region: CASTRSGDTEAFF. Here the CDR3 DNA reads TGCGCCAGCACTCGATCAGGGGACACTGAAGCTTTCTTT. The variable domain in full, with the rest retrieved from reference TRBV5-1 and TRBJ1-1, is KAGVTQTPRYLIKTRGQQVTLSCSPISGHRSVSWYQQTPGQGLQFLFEYFSETQRNKGNFPGRFSGRQFSNSRSEMNVSTLELGDSALYLCASTRSGDTEAFFGQGTRLTVV.

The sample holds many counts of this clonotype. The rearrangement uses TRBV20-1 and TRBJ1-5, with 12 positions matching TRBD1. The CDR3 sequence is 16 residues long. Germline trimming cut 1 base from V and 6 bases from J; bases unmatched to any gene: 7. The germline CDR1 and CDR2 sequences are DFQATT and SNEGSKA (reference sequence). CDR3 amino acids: CSARVGQGARGQPQHF. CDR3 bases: TGCAGTGCTAGAGTGGGACAGGGGGCTAGGGGTCAGCCCCAGCATTTT.

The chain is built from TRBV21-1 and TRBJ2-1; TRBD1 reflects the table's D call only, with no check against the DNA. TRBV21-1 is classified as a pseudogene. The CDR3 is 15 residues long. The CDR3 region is CASSKGDRGYNEQFF. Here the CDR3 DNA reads TGTGCCAGCAGCAAGGGGGACAGGGGGTACAATGAGCAGTTCTTC.

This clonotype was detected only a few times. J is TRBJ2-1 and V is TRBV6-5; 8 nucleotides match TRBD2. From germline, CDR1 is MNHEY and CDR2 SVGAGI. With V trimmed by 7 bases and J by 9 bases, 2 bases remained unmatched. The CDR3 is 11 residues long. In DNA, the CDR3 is TGTGCCAGCACAGCGGGGGTTGAGCAGTTCTTC. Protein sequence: CASTAGVEQFF.

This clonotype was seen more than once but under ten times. The CDR3 loop reads CASSVGRGPYGYTF. For the CDR3, the DNA is TGTGCCAGCAGCGTTGGCAGGGGGCCCTATGGCTACACCTTC. This chain uses TRBV3-1 with TRBJ1-2; 8 bases align to TRBD1. V lost 5 bases, J lost 4 bases, and 6 bases stayed unmatched. The CDR3 contains 14 residues. Germline CDR1 LGHDT, CDR2 YNNKEL (reference sequence).

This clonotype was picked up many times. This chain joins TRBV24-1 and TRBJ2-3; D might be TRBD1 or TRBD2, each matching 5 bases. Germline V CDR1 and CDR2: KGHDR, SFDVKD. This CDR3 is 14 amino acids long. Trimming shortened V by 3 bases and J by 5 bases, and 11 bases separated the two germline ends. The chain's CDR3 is CATSDTREIDTQYF. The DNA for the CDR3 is TGTGCCACCAGTGATACCAGGGAGATAGATACGCAGTATTTT.

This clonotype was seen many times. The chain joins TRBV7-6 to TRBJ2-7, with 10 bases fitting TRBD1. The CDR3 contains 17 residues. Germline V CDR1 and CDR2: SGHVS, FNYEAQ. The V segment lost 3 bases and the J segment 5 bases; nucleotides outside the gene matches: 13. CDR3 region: CASSFRPRQGAGNEQYF. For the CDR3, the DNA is TGTGCCAGCAGCTTTAGGCCTCGACAGGGGGCGGGAAACGAGCAGTACTTC.

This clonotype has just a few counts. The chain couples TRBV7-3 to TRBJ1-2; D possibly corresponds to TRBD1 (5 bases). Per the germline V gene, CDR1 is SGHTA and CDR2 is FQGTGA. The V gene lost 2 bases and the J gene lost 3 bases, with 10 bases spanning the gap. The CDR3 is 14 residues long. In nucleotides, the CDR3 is TGTGCCAGCAGCTTAGGTGGCAGGGACTATGGCTACACCTTC. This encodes CASSLGGRDYGYTF. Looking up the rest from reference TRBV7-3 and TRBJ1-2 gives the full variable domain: GAGVSQTPSNKVTEKGKYVELRCDPISGHTALYWYRQSLGQGPEFLIYFQGTGAADDSGLPNDRFFAVRPEGSVSTLKIQRTERGDSAVYLCASSLGGRDYGYTFGSGTRLTVV.

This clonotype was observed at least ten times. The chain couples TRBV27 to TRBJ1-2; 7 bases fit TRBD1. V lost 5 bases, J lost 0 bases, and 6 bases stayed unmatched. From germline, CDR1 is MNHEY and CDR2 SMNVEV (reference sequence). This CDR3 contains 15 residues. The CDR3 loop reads CASSPHRGANYGYTF. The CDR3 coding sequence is TGTGCCAGCAGTCCGCACAGGGGCGCTAACTATGGCTACACCTTC.